The 28 T cell receptor beta chains in this list originate from one sample, sequenced in a study of blood T cell repertoires in COVID-19. Sequencing was performed with immunoSEQ multiplex PCR; in TCRdb, only in-frame clones are kept and a portion is missing. The sample comprises 150,000 to 160,000 clones, 75% to 90% of which are singletons, and 15% rests with the top ten. The sample taken for sequencing was peripheral blood. These TCRs come from a woman in her thirties or forties with acute or convalescent COVID-19.

This chain connects TRBV19 to TRBJ1-2, with 7 bases identical to TRBD1. The V gene's germline CDR1 is LNHDA and CDR2 SQIVND (reference sequence). This CDR3 comprises 13 residues. V gave up 3 bases and J gave up 7 bases; unmatched junction bases: 5. For the CDR3, the DNA is TGTGCCAGTAGTATTGAGGGGGCACGTGGCTACACCTTC. Its protein is CASSIEGARGYTF.

The V gene is TRBV15, the J gene TRBJ2-7; no reliable D call. V was trimmed by 0 bases and J by 2 bases, leaving 14 bases between them. The CDR3 has 16 amino acids. Germline assignment: CDR1 LNHNV and CDR2 YYDKDF (reference sequence). CDR3 residues: CATSRDTLTPAYEQYF. CDR3 bases: TGTGCCACCAGCAGAGATACCCTAACGCCGGCCTACGAGCAGTACTTC. The full variable domain, with the rest looked up from reference TRBV15 and TRBJ2-7, is DAMVIQNPRYQVTQFGKPVTLSCSQTLNHNVMYWYQQKSSQAPKLLFHYYDKDFNNEADTPDNFQSRRPNTSFCFLDIRSPGLGDTAMYLCATSRDTLTPAYEQYFGPGTRLTVT.

The chain combines TRBV28 with TRBJ2-3; 12 nucleotides align to TRBD2. The CDR3 has 15 amino acids. After removal of 4 bases from V and 5 bases from J, the junction contained 4 bases not matched to a gene. Germline CDR1 and CDR2: MDHEN and SYDVKM. The chain's CDR3 is CASSSSGGAKDTQYF. CDR3 coding DNA: TGTGCCAGCAGTTCTAGCGGGGGGGCGAAAGATACGCAGTATTTT.

V and J are TRBV18 and TRBJ1-3; 7 bases fit TRBD1. CDR1 and CDR2 (germline): KGHSH, LQKENI. This CDR3 spans 17 amino acids. V shed 6 bases and J 0 bases; nucleotides not matched to a gene: 11. The CDR3 nucleotides read TGTGCCAGCTCGCCTAGACAGGGTTCGGACTCTGGAAACACCATATATTTT. This gives the protein CASSPRQGSDSGNTIYF.

The chain is built from TRBV3-1 (or the pseudogene TRBV3-2) and TRBJ2-5; 13 bases align to TRBD2. V lost 8 bases to trimming and J lost 5 bases; unmatched junction nucleotides: 8. The CDR3 is 15 residues long. Germline V gene sequence: CDR1 LGHDT, CDR2 YNNKEL (reference sequence). The CDR3 is CASGSTSGGAETQYF. The CDR3 DNA reads as TGTGCCAGCGGGTCCACTAGCGGGGGGGCGGAGACCCAGTACTTC.

This chain uses TRBV3-1 (or the pseudogene TRBV3-2) with TRBJ2-1; 10 nucleotides match TRBD1. The length of the CDR3 is 16 residues. CDR1 and CDR2 (germline): LGHDT, YNNKEL (reference sequence). V trimming: 3 bases; J trimming: 4 bases; junction bases outside the gene matches: 6. This CDR3 is CASSQGQGTRYNEQFF. The CDR3 nucleotides read TGTGCCAGCAGCCAGGGACAGGGGACCCGATACAATGAGCAGTTCTTC.

CDR3 sequence: CASSLARRGTEAFF. The CDR3 bases are TGTGCCAGCAGCTTAGCGCGACGGGGGACTGAAGCTTTCTTT. V usage is TRBV7-8 and J usage is TRBJ1-1, with D maybe TRBD1 (5 bases). The CDR3 totals 14 residues. Trimming cost V 0 bases and J 5 bases, with 10 bases left between them. From germline, CDR1 is SGHVS and CDR2 FQNEAQ.

This clone was recorded a few times. This chain's CDR3 is CASSLETGSSYEQYF. The CDR3 DNA reads TGTGCCAGCAGCTTAGAGACAGGTTCATCCTACGAGCAGTACTTC. The chain has TRBV7-9 and TRBJ2-7; TRBD1 is a possible D gene (6 bases). Per the germline V gene, CDR1 is SEHNR and CDR2 is FQNEAQ (reference sequence). The CDR3 loop spans 15 amino acids. Trimming pared 1 base from V and 1 base from J, leaving 11 bases between.

The CDR3 sequence: CASSYGVRNSPLHF. The CDR3 nucleotides read TGTGCCAGCAGCTACGGGGTCAGGAATTCACCCCTCCACTTT. The chain links TRBV3-1 (or the pseudogene TRBV3-2) to TRBJ1-6; no definite D call. The CDR3 totals 14 residues. Trimming stripped 5 bases from V and 7 bases from J, with 12 bases between. Germline loops: CDR1 LGHDT, CDR2 YNNKEL (reference sequence).

The J gene is TRBJ1-1, the V gene TRBV15; 7 nucleotides line up with TRBD1. Germline values: CDR1 LNHNV, CDR2 YYDKDF (reference sequence). This CDR3 has 16 amino acids. Trimming cost V 1 base and J 5 bases; bases outside gene matches: 10. The CDR3 region is CATSRGEQGWGTEAFF. CDR3 DNA sequence: TGTGCCACCAGCAGAGGGGAACAGGGGTGGGGAACTGAAGCTTTCTTT. The full variable domain, its missing parts supplied by reference TRBV15 and TRBJ1-1, is DAMVIQNPRYQVTQFGKPVTLSCSQTLNHNVMYWYQQKSSQAPKLLFHYYDKDFNNEADTPDNFQSRRPNTSFCFLDIRSPGLGDTAMYLCATSRGEQGWGTEAFFGQGTRLTVV.

The chain couples TRBV2 to TRBJ2-7; 10 bases are shared with TRBD1. V gave up 6 bases and J gave up 2 bases; unmatched junction bases: 4. There are 14 residues in the CDR3. The germline gives CDR1 SNHLY, CDR2 FYNNEI. CDR3 sequence reads: CASSPGTGAYEQYF. The CDR3 nucleotides read TGTGCCAGCAGCCCCGGGACAGGGGCCTACGAGCAGTACTTC.

A few counts support this clone. The chain joins TRBV4-1 to TRBJ1-5; D is undetermined. CDR1 MGHRA and CDR2 YSYEKL come from the germline V gene. This CDR3 is 14 amino acids long. The V end was cut by 1 base, the J end by 9 bases, with 13 bases between. The CDR3 region is CASSQAAGSLPQHF. The CDR3 DNA is TGCGCCAGCAGCCAAGCTGCAGGCTCCCTGCCCCAGCATTTT.

The chain links TRBV7-8 to TRBJ2-2; 10 nucleotides agree with TRBD2. This CDR3 region has 17 residues. Trimming at V came to 9 bases and at J to 1 base, leaving 11 bases not matched to a gene. The germline gives CDR1 SGHVS, CDR2 FQNEAQ. The CDR3 DNA is TGTGCCAGTAAAAATCTAGCGGGAGTACGGAACACCGGGGAGCTGTTTTTT. Amino acids: CASKNLAGVRNTGELFF.

V and J are TRBV5-1 and TRBJ2-7; a weak D match, TRBD1 (6 bases). The germline V gene has CDR1 SGHRS and CDR2 YFSETQ. Trimming shortened V by 3 bases and J by 3 bases, and 10 bases separated the two germline ends. The CDR3 sequence is 13 residues long. CDR3 sequence: CASSSTGYYEQYF. CDR3 in DNA: TGCGCCAGCAGCTCAACAGGGTACTACGAGCAGTACTTC.

The chain is built from TRBV7-9 and TRBJ2-7, with 10 bases fitting TRBD2. This CDR3 is built from 16 residues. The V gene end was trimmed by 1 base and the J gene end by 0 bases; junction bases not matched to a gene: 3. The V gene's germline CDR1 is SEHNR and CDR2 FQNEAQ (reference sequence). CDR3 coding DNA: TGTGCCAGCAGCTTAGGTAGCGGGGGGTACTCCTACGAGCAGTACTTC. Residues: CASSLGSGGYSYEQYF.

The rearrangement links TRBV13 to TRBJ1-5; no reliable D call. V was pared by 0 bases and J by 7 bases, with 4 bases between. This CDR3 comprises 12 residues. Germline CDR1 and CDR2: PRHDT and FYEKMQ (reference sequence). Written as DNA, the CDR3 is TGTGCCAGCAGCTTAGGGAGCCAGCCCCAGCATTTT. Translated, it gives CASSLGSQPQHF.

This chain connects TRBV30 to TRBJ2-3, with unresolved D. Germline CDR1 reads GTSNPN; CDR2 reads SVGIG (reference sequence). Deletions cut 1 base from V and 6 bases from J, with 8 bases between. The CDR3 extends over 12 amino acids. The CDR3 nucleotides are TGTGCCTGGAGTGCCAGGCTTGATACGCAGTATTTT. This gives the protein CAWSARLDTQYF.

This clone was seen just once. The chain combines TRBV29-1 with TRBJ2-1, with TRBD2 matching 15 bases. The V segment lost 7 bases and the J segment 7 bases; nucleotides outside the gene matches: 2. This CDR3 contains 13 residues. Germline CDR1 is SQVTM and CDR2 is ANQGSEA. The chain's CDR3 is CSAGTSGRNEQFF. DNA of the CDR3: TGCAGCGCCGGGACTAGCGGGAGGAATGAGCAGTTCTTC.

J is TRBJ2-3 and V is TRBV19, with TRBD2 as a possible D gene (5 bases). CDR3 length: 14 amino acids. The V end was cut by 3 bases, the J end by 5 bases, with 12 bases between. Germline V gives CDR1 LNHDA, CDR2 SQIVND (reference sequence). The CDR3 region has the DNA TGTGCCAGTAGTATTAGGTCTAGCCTAGATACGCAGTATTTT. Translated, it gives CASSIRSSLDTQYF.

This chain links TRBV5-4 with TRBJ2-2, with 9 positions matching TRBD2. Germline CDR1 SGHNT, CDR2 YYREEE (reference sequence). V lost 0 bases and J lost 5; bases outside the gene matches: 5. The length of the CDR3 is 16 residues. Here the CDR3 DNA reads TGTGCCAGCAGCTTGGAGGCGGGAGGGGGGACCGGGGAGCTGTTTTTT. Translation: CASSLEAGGGTGELFF. Variable domain in full (rest from reference TRBV5-4 and TRBJ2-2): ETGVTQSPTHLIKTRGQQVTLRCSSQSGHNTVSWYQQALGQGPQFIFQYYREEENGRGNFPPRFSGLQFPNYSSELNVNALELDDSALYLCASSLEAGGGTGELFFGEGSRLTVL.

This clone was picked up a small number of times. V and J are TRBV3-1 (or the pseudogene TRBV3-2) and TRBJ2-2; perhaps TRBD1 as D (6 bases). V lost 4 bases to trimming and J lost 8 bases, with 8 bases between them. This CDR3 comprises 12 residues. Germline V gene sequence: CDR1 LGHDT, CDR2 YNNKEL (reference sequence). The CDR3 spells CASSRGQGELFF. The CDR3 region has the DNA TGTGCCAGCAGCCGAGGACAGGGGGAGCTGTTTTTT.

The rearrangement links TRBV3-1 (or the pseudogene TRBV3-2) to TRBJ2-1; 7 bases are a match to TRBD2. The J segment lost 10 bases and the V segment lost 2 bases, leaving 23 bases of the junction unmatched. The CDR3 is 19 amino acids. Germline values: CDR1 LGHDT, CDR2 YNNKEL (reference sequence). CDR3 bases: TGTGCCAGCAGCCAATCTTCGCTCACCCAACTAGCGCGAGACATAGAGCAGTTCTTC. It codes for CASSQSSLTQLARDIEQFF.

The chain combines TRBV5-1 with TRBJ1-2; D perhaps matches TRBD1 (6 bases). Deletions cut 3 bases from V and 2 bases from J, with 14 bases between. Germline CDR1 reads SGHRS; CDR2 reads YFSETQ. This CDR3 has 15 residues. CDR3 bases: TGCGCCAGCAGCTCACAAGGACAGAAAAACTATGGCTACACCTTC. Translated, it gives CASSSQGQKNYGYTF.

The CDR3 DNA sequence: TGTGCCAGCAGCTTAGCATCCACTGTCGGGGAGCTGTTTTTT. Its protein is CASSLASTVGELFF. The chain recombines TRBV11-3 with TRBJ2-2; D is ambiguous. Trimming left V 1 base short and J 7 bases short, with 10 bases between. This CDR3 is built from 14 residues. Germline lookup yields CDR1 SGHNT and CDR2 YENEEA.

J is TRBJ1-1 and V is TRBV7-2; D is unclear. Trimming cost V 0 bases and J 6 bases, with 11 bases left between them. This CDR3 spans 14 amino acids. CDR1 SGHTA and CDR2 FQGNSA come from the germline V gene. The CDR3 protein is CASSLAQRESEAFF. In DNA form, the CDR3 reads TGTGCCAGCAGCTTAGCGCAACGGGAGTCTGAAGCTTTCTTT.

This clone was picked up one time. The V gene is TRBV19, the J gene TRBJ2-1; 8 bases are shared with TRBD2. The germline V gene has CDR1 LNHDA and CDR2 SQIVND (reference sequence). J gave up 3 bases and V 4 bases, and 5 bases lay outside the gene matches. This CDR3 is 15 amino acids long. CDR3: CASSTGLAHYNEQFF. The CDR3 DNA reads as TGTGCCAGTAGTACCGGACTAGCTCACTACAATGAGCAGTTCTTC.

V is TRBV19 and J is TRBJ1-5; D uncertain. Deletions cut 8 bases from V and 4 bases from J, with 18 bases between. Germline values: CDR1 LNHDA, CDR2 SQIVND (reference sequence). This CDR3 has 15 amino acids. CDR3 nucleotides: TGTGCCAGTTCTAAGCGGAGGGATGATAATCAGCCCCAGCATTTT. Its protein product is CASSKRRDDNQPQHF.

The chain couples TRBV5-8 to TRBJ2-3; 10 bases are shared with TRBD1. Per germline, CDR1 SGHTS and CDR2 YDEGEE. V lost 4 bases to trimming and J lost 0 bases; unmatched junction nucleotides: 8. This CDR3 spans 17 amino acids. In DNA, the CDR3 is TGTGCCAGCAGCCGGCAAGGACAGGGGGGTAGCACAGATACGCAGTATTTT. Translating gives CASSRQGQGGSTDTQYF.